Listed below are T cell receptor beta chains from one sample, sequenced in a study of control samples from healthy donors and cancer patients. Only in-frame clones appear in the TCRdb table, and some are missing; sequencing was by immunoSEQ multiplex PCR. The sample carries 350,000 to 450,000 clones, 90% recorded once. The sample consisted of PBMCs. The source is a man aged 40-50 years with head and neck cancer. Both conserved end residues are part of each CDR3. Where a row states a size, it is once, few, many or the class of an expanded clone; other rows omit it.

abundance | v_gene | CDR3aa
NA | TRBV6-5 | CASSYSLGGHYGYTF
NA | TRBV10-3 | CAISENTGELFF
NA | TRBV5-1 | CASSTGVGSYNEQFF
NA | TRBV5-6 | CASSLGDRTNHGYTF
NA | TRBV15 | CATRVTRDTRLAKNIQYF
NA | TRBV11-2 | CASRRTGTPYPSTDTQYF
once | TRBV29-1 | CSVGTGTLNEQYF
NA | TRBV9 | CASSVGRGLANTEAFF
once | TRBV4-1 | CASSQRTGQGLDTQYF
NA | TRBV7-8 | CASSLAGSSYEQYF
NA | TRBV19 | CASSGRGSSSYEQYF
NA | TRBV28 | CASSFPHQGGTQPQHF
NA | TRBV6-1 | CASSEQGRNQPQHF
NA | TRBV3-1/TRBV3-2 | CASSHLLAGVSTLSVDEQFF
NA | TRBV29-1 | CSVVIAGVEQFF
NA | TRBV5-1 | CASTRDTGPEAFF
NA | TRBV5-1 | CASSKGQSYEQYF
NA | TRBV10-3 | CAISRGMNTEAFF
NA | TRBV28 | CASSRKYQPQHF
NA | TRBV6-5 | CASSQTHRGADTQYF
NA | TRBV19 | CASRLTGTVNIGAKNIQYF
NA | TRBV2 | CASSAGPGTEAFF
NA | TRBV4-1 | CASSQASGTALSYEQYF
few | TRBV30 | CAWSVLGQGSLPLHF
NA | TRBV5-6 | CASSREGGREQFF
NA | TRBV28 | CASSLGGSYTF
NA | TRBV6-5 | CASSYEGTFYEQYF
once | TRBV3-1/TRBV3-2 | CASSQTRTPDAKYEQYF
NA | TRBV6-5 | CASSSEPTEAFF
few | TRBV6-2/TRBV6-3 | CASSTRVTQYF
NA | TRBV19 | CASSIGAFGGLDTEAFF
NA | TRBV30 | CAWSFSGTGNEKLFF
once | TRBV7-8 | CASSSTSSGNTIYF
NA | TRBV28 | CASSPRTGGSYTIYF
NA | TRBV6-1 | CASSDHYADTQYF
NA | TRBV2 | CASNRVGREKLFF
NA | TRBV6-4 | CASSAEGVNEQFF
NA | TRBV19 | CASSLRTGWFF
NA | TRBV9 | CASSIGSPGEQYF
NA | TRBV19 | CASGREVSNQPQHF
NA | TRBV7-3 | CASSEGPANTEAFF
NA | TRBV28 | CASSLKFEQFF